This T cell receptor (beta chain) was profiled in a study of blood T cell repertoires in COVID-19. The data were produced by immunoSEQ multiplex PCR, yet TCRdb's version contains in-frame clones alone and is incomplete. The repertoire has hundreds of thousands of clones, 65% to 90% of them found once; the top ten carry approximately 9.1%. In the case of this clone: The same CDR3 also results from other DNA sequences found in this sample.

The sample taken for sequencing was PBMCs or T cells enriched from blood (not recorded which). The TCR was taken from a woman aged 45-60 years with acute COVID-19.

CDR3 DNA: TGTGCCAGCAGCCTGGACAGGGGGAATCAGCCCCAGCATTTT. It specifies CASSLDRGNQPQHF. The chain couples TRBV7-2 to TRBJ1-5; 10 positions agree with TRBD1. This CDR3 comprises 14 residues. V trimming: 5 bases; J trimming: 4 bases; junction bases outside the gene matches: 2. Germline CDR1 SGHTA, CDR2 FQGNSA.